This T cell receptor beta chain was profiled in a study of high-grade serous ovarian cancer treatment subgroups. Overall study: On average, 14,192 reads and under 9,000 unique TCR beta rearrangements were obtained per sample.

Tumor samples were obtained before definitive surgery or chemotherapy. Trimming stripped 0 bases from V and 14 bases from J, with 15 bases between. The length of the CDR3 is 13 residues. CDR1 and CDR2 from the germline V gene are SGHDT and YYEEEE. TCRdb keeps only in-frame clones here, not all; method: immunoSEQ multiplex PCR. The sample records more than 15,000 clones, approximately 81% being singletons. Sample: tumor tissue. This chain connects TRBV5-6 to TRBJ2-1, with D possibly TRBD1 on 6 matching bases. The clonotype comes from a human donor with high-grade serous ovarian cancer. The CDR3 sequence is CASSLEAGALEFF. In nucleotides, the CDR3 is TGTGCCAGCAGCTTGGAGGCAGGGGCTCTAGAGTTCTTC.